This T cell receptor (beta chain) was documented in a study of a mutant IDH1 vaccine in newly diagnosed glioma. Study information: Patients underwent eight vaccinations, which took place in weeks 1, 3, 5, 7, 11, 15, 19 and 23. Former treatment meant radiotherapy, temozolomide, or both; the majority had gotten both. Once 4-6 weeks had passed after radiotherapy alone, vaccination started, or it started with temozolomide cycles. The study's findings and limits: Pseudoprogression appeared independent of alterations in top peripheral clonotypes.

The data were produced by immunoSEQ multiplex PCR, yet TCRdb's version contains in-frame clones alone and is incomplete. The sample has about 61,000 clones, roughly 80% seen once. Trimming cost V 7 bases and J 3 bases, with 13 bases left between them. CDR1 and CDR2 from the germline V gene are SGHAT and FQNNGV. This CDR3 is 13 amino acids long. With regard to this clone: What it binds is unknown.

Indicated time point: week 11, during vaccination. A 20-mer mutant IDH1 peptide at 300 ug was injected subcutaneously with topical imiquimod. The chain recombines TRBV11-2 with TRBJ2-7, with D tentatively TRBD1 (5 bases). The TCR sequence derives from a man aged 50-60 years with glioma. Sequencing used PBMCs, obtained from a glioma patient whose treatment included an IDH1 peptide vaccine. The DNA for the CDR3 is TGTGCCAGCACCCCTCGACAGTTCTACGAGCAGTACTTC. This translates into CASTPRQFYEQYF.